These 26 T cell receptor beta chains were all obtained from the same sample, sequenced in a study of blood T cell repertoires in COVID-19. TCRdb keeps only in-frame clones here, not all; method: immunoSEQ multiplex PCR. The sample includes fewer than 95,000 clones, 86% of them seen just once. Sequencing was done on a sample of peripheral blood. Receptor source: a man in his fifties or sixties with active or convalescent COVID-19.

This clone was counted a few times. J is TRBJ1-6 and V is TRBV6-2 or TRBV6-3; 8 bases map to TRBD1. This CDR3 is built from 17 residues. V was clipped by 2 bases and J by 7 bases; unmatched bases: 10. Germline V gives CDR1 MNHEY, CDR2 SVGEGT. CDR3 DNA sequence: TGTGCCAGCAGTTACCCTGAGGGACAGGCTGAGAATTCACCCCTCCACTTT. It codes for CASSYPEGQAENSPLHF.

J is TRBJ1-1 and V is TRBV30, with D unresolved. CDR3 size: 13 residues. Germline-derived CDR1 and CDR2 are GTSNPN and SVGIG (reference sequence). Trimming shortened V by 3 bases and J by 9 bases, and 17 bases separated the two germline ends. The CDR3 sequence is CAWSFNLRVKAFF. CDR3 in DNA: TGTGCCTGGAGCTTCAACCTTCGGGTGAAAGCTTTCTTT. The full variable domain, its missing parts supplied by reference TRBV30 and TRBJ1-1, is SQTIHQWPATLVQPVGSPLSLECTVEGTSNPNLYWYRQAAGRGLQLLFYSVGIGQISSEVPQNLSASRPQDRQFILSSKKLLLSDSGFYLCAWSFNLRVKAFFGQGTRLTVV.

The V and J genes are TRBV5-1 and TRBJ2-7, with 7 nucleotides matching TRBD1. This CDR3 has 15 amino acids. J gave up 0 bases and V 5 bases, and 8 bases lay outside the gene matches. The germline V gene has CDR1 SGHRS and CDR2 YFSETQ. CDR3 amino acids: CASRNIDRASYEQYF. The CDR3 DNA reads as TGCGCCAGCAGGAACATTGACAGGGCCTCCTACGAGCAGTACTTC.

The rearrangement uses TRBV6-2 or TRBV6-3 and TRBJ2-1; 9 bases are shared with TRBD2. CDR3 length: 20 residues. CDR1 is MNHEY, CDR2 SVGEGT, per germline. The V gene end was trimmed by 6 bases and the J gene end by 0 bases; junction bases not matched to a gene: 18. The CDR3 nucleotides are TGTGCCAGCAGCACCCGAGGTAGCGGGGGATCTCTGAACTCCTACAATGAGCAGTTCTTC. Its translation is CASSTRGSGGSLNSYNEQFF.

This clone has only one observation. The chain uses TRBV19 and TRBJ2-7; D unclear. This CDR3 comprises 11 residues. Germline CDR1 is LNHDA and CDR2 is SQIVND (reference sequence). V lost 6 bases and J lost 3, with 6 bases in between. The DNA for the CDR3 is TGTGCCAGTAGGTCGAGCTACGAGCAGTACTTC. Its protein product is CASRSSYEQYF.

The V gene is TRBV11-2, the J gene TRBJ1-3; maybe TRBD1 (5 bases). This CDR3 comprises 14 residues. In germline, CDR1 is SGHAT, CDR2 FQNNGV. The V gene lost 0 bases and the J gene lost 3 bases, with 6 bases spanning the gap. The DNA of the CDR3 is TGTGCCAGCAGCTTAGACAGGGTTGGAAACACCATATATTTT. Protein sequence: CASSLDRVGNTIYF.

The chain uses TRBV6-5 and TRBJ1-1; D remains ambiguous. The germline V and J ends were trimmed by 7 bases and 0 bases, with 9 bases remaining between them. Germline V CDR1 and CDR2: MNHEY, SVGAGI. This CDR3 is 13 amino acids long. The CDR3 loop reads CASKRAVNTEAFF. The CDR3 bases are TGTGCCAGCAAGAGGGCAGTGAACACTGAAGCTTTCTTT.

The chain links TRBV5-1 to TRBJ1-1; 7 nucleotides match TRBD1. This CDR3 region has 13 residues. Germline V gives CDR1 SGHRS, CDR2 YFSETQ. V was pared by 7 bases and J by 0 bases, with 3 bases of the junction left unmatched. CDR3 sequence: CASGTGVNTEAFF. CDR3 bases: TGCGCCAGCGGTACAGGGGTGAACACTGAAGCTTTCTTT.

This chain links TRBV3-1 (or the pseudogene TRBV3-2) with TRBJ1-6; maybe TRBD1 (5 bases). V was clipped by 6 bases and J by 7 bases, with 13 bases between them. Germline V gives CDR1 LGHDT, CDR2 YNNKEL (reference sequence). The CDR3 consists of 14 residues. CDR3 in DNA: TGTGCCAGCAGACATATGGGGGGAAATTCACCCCTCCACTTT. Amino acid sequence: CASRHMGGNSPLHF.

This sequence joins TRBV20-1 and TRBJ2-7, with a weak D call TRBD1 (5 bases). CDR1 and CDR2 (germline): DFQATT, SNEGSKA (reference sequence). The CDR3 is 13 amino acids. Trimming left V 3 bases short and J 2 bases short, with 11 bases between. Here the CDR3 DNA reads TGCAGTGCTAGTGGGCAGGGCGCCTACGAGCAGTACTTC. It specifies CSASGQGAYEQYF.

The chain is built from TRBV19 and TRBJ1-1, with TRBD1 identical over 9 bases. Germline V gives CDR1 LNHDA, CDR2 SQIVND (reference sequence). V lost 5 bases and J lost 5; bases outside the gene matches: 3. The CDR3 loop spans 13 amino acids. CDR3 nucleotide sequence: TGTGCCAGTAGTGAGACAGGGGGGACTGAAGCTTTCTTT. Translating it yields CASSETGGTEAFF.

This chain uses TRBV5-1 with TRBJ2-2; D is unresolved. This CDR3 has 12 residues. CDR1 is SGHRS, CDR2 YFSETQ, per germline. V was cut by 4 bases and J by 3 bases, with 4 bases left in between. This CDR3 reads CASSVYTGELFF. CDR3 bases: TGCGCCAGCAGCGTATACACCGGGGAGCTGTTTTTT.

The table lists this clone with a few counts. The V gene is TRBV6-2 or TRBV6-3, the J gene TRBJ1-5; 8 bases agree with TRBD1. The CDR3 consists of 18 residues. Germline V gene sequence: CDR1 MNHEY, CDR2 SVGEGT. V gave up 4 bases and J gave up 0 bases; unmatched junction bases: 11. CDR3 sequence (DNA): TGTGCCAGCAGTTCAACGACAGGGGACGTGTATAGCAATCAGCCCCAGCATTTT. Amino acids: CASSSTTGDVYSNQPQHF.

The rearrangement links TRBV12-3 or TRBV12-4 to TRBJ2-7, with D possibly matching TRBD1 (6 bases). The V gene lost 6 bases and the J gene lost 2 bases, with 11 bases spanning the gap. The CDR3 consists of 13 residues. Here the CDR3 DNA reads TGTGCCAGCAGAGGACAGCTTGCCTACGAGCAGTACTTC. It encodes CASRGQLAYEQYF.

The chain couples TRBV5-1 to TRBJ1-2; tentatively, D is TRBD1 (5 bases). CDR1 and CDR2 (germline): SGHRS, YFSETQ. This CDR3 has 13 residues. Between the trimmed V and J ends, which lost 0 bases and 2 bases, there was a span of 5 bases. The CDR3 DNA reads TGCGCCAGCAGCTTGGGACAGAACTATGGCTACACCTTC. Translated: CASSLGQNYGYTF.

The genes are TRBV28 and TRBJ2-7, with 12 bases that match TRBD2. The CDR3 is 15 residues long. The V segment lost 6 bases and the J segment 0 bases; nucleotides outside the gene matches: 3. The V gene's germline CDR1 is MDHEN and CDR2 SYDVKM. CDR3 loop: CASRPTSGGSYEQYF. The CDR3 DNA follows: TGTGCCAGCAGGCCGACTAGCGGGGGCTCCTACGAGCAGTACTTC.

The chain is built from TRBV6-2 or TRBV6-3 and TRBJ1-1; no firm D call. V dropped 4 bases and J dropped 9 bases, with 12 bases sitting between them. Germline CDR1 reads MNHEY; CDR2 reads SVGEGT. The CDR3 length is 12 residues. For the CDR3, the DNA is TGTGCCAGCAGTTTTCCCAACAACCAAGCTTTCTTT. The encoded protein is CASSFPNNQAFF.

In nucleotides, the CDR3 is TGTGCCAGCAGCTTTCAGGGGACCCGGGGAGATACGCAGTATTTT. Its protein is CASSFQGTRGDTQYF. The chain links TRBV5-5 to TRBJ2-3; a weak D match, TRBD1 (6 bases). Germline V gene data show CDR1 as SGHKS and CDR2 as YYEKEE (reference sequence). The CDR3 covers 15 residues. V shed 2 bases and J shed 5 bases, with 15 bases lying between them.

The chain uses TRBV27 and TRBJ2-1; 7 bases are shared with TRBD1. The CDR3 is 14 amino acids. From germline, CDR1 is MNHEY and CDR2 SMNVEV (reference sequence). Trimming at V came to 6 bases and at J to 7 bases, leaving 9 bases not matched to a gene. The chain's CDR3 is CASRPRTGSNEQFF. The DNA of the CDR3 is TGTGCCAGCAGGCCAAGGACAGGTTCAAATGAGCAGTTCTTC.

The chain has TRBV4-1 and TRBJ2-4; maybe TRBD2 (5 bases). The length of the CDR3 is 15 residues. Germline CDR1 reads MGHRA; CDR2 reads YSYEKL. V was pared by 4 bases and J by 6 bases, with 16 bases between. The CDR3 spells CASSRSGVSGNIQYF. CDR3 DNA sequence: TGCGCCAGCAGCCGTTCCGGGGTCTCGGGAAACATTCAGTACTTC.

The chain combines TRBV10-1 with TRBJ1-1; no reliable D call. The V gene lost 6 bases and the J gene lost 4 bases, with 15 bases spanning the gap. Germline V gene lookup returns CDR1 WNHNN and CDR2 SYGVQD (reference sequence). The CDR3 has 14 amino acids. CDR3 region: CASSPSGRATEAFF. In nucleotides, the CDR3 is TGCGCCAGCAGCCCCTCGGGGAGGGCCACTGAAGCTTTCTTT.

V usage is TRBV13 and J usage is TRBJ2-5; TRBD1 is a possible D gene (6 bases). Germline CDR1 PRHDT, CDR2 FYEKMQ (reference sequence). The CDR3 runs to 15 residues. Trimming removed 5 bases at V and 4 bases at J, with 17 bases between. CDR3 loop: CASSPQGRGRETQYF. For the CDR3, the DNA is TGTGCCAGCAGCCCCCAGGGGCGAGGGCGAGAGACCCAGTACTTC.

CDR3 amino acids: CASSISRDRGMEQYF. CDR3 DNA sequence: TGTGCCAGTAGTATAAGCCGGGACAGGGGAATGGAGCAGTACTTC. This rearrangement joins TRBV19 to TRBJ2-7; 10 nucleotides agree with TRBD1. CDR3 size: 15 residues. The V gene's germline CDR1 is LNHDA and CDR2 SQIVND (reference sequence). J lost 7 bases, V lost 2 bases, and 8 bases had no gene match.

The rearrangement joins TRBV9 to TRBJ1-5, with D possibly being TRBD1 (5 bases). V gave up 4 bases and J gave up 0 bases, with 8 bases separating them. CDR1 and CDR2 from the germline V gene are SGDLS and YYNGEE. The length of the CDR3 is 14 residues. CDR3 region: CASSPTDSNQPQHF. CDR3 nucleotides: TGTGCCAGCAGCCCGACAGATAGCAATCAGCCCCAGCATTTT.

This chain connects TRBV28 to TRBJ2-2; 12 nucleotides line up with TRBD2. The J segment lost 1 base and the V segment lost 10 bases, leaving 10 bases of the junction unmatched. The CDR3 spans 17 residues. Germline lookup yields CDR1 MDHEN and CDR2 SYDVKM. The CDR3 sequence is CATTMGLAGWNTGELFF. DNA for the CDR3: TGTGCCACCACGATGGGACTAGCGGGCTGGAACACCGGGGAGCTGTTTTTT.

J is TRBJ2-3 and V is TRBV9, with TRBD1 identical over 9 bases. The V gene's germline CDR1 is SGDLS and CDR2 YYNGEE. The V and J ends lost 0 bases and 2 bases, in that order; junction bases with no gene match: 19. The CDR3 is 21 residues long. CDR3 protein: CASSVEALGTGTGYATDTQYF. The CDR3 bases are TGTGCCAGCAGCGTAGAAGCATTGGGAACCGGGACAGGGTATGCCACAGATACGCAGTATTTT.